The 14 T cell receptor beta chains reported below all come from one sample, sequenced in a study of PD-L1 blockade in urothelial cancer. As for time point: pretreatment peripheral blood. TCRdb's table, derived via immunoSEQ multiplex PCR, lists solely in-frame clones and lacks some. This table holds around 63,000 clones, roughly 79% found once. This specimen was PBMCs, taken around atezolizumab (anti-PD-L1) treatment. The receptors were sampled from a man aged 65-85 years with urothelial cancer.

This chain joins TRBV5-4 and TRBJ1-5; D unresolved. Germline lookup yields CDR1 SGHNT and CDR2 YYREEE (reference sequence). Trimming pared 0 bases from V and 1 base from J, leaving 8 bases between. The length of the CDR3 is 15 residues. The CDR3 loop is CASSLDPGSNQPQHF. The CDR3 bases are TGTGCCAGCAGCTTGGACCCCGGGAGCAATCAGCCCCAGCATTTT.

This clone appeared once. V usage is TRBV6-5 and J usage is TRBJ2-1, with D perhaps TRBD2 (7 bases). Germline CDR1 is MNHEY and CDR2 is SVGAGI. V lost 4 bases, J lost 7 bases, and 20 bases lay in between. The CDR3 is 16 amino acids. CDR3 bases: TGTGCCAGCAGTTCCCCGGGGGGCCCCTCCGGAAATGAGCAGTTCTTC. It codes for CASSSPGGPSGNEQFF.

This chain's CDR3 is CASKRETTNEKLFF. DNA of the CDR3: TGTGCCAGTAAGAGGGAAACGACTAATGAAAAACTGTTTTTT. The V gene is TRBV19, the J gene TRBJ1-4; D is unclear. This CDR3 has 14 amino acids. Looked up from germline, CDR1 is LNHDA and CDR2 is SQIVND (reference sequence). Trimming stripped 7 bases from V and 2 bases from J, with 11 bases between. Full variable domain (outside the CDR3, taken from reference TRBV19 and TRBJ1-4): DGGITQSPKYLFRKEGQNVTLSCEQNLNHDAMYWYRQDPGQGLRLIYYSQIVNDFQKGDIAEGYSVSREKKESFPLTVTSAQKNPTAFYLCASKRETTNEKLFFGSGTQLSVL.

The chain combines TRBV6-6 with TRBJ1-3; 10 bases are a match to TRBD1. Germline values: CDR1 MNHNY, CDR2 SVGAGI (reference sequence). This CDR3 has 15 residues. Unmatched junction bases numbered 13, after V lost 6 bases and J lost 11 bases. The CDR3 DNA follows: TGTGCCAGCAGCCCAAAAGGGGGACAGGGGACCTCCATATATTTT. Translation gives CASSPKGGQGTSIYF.

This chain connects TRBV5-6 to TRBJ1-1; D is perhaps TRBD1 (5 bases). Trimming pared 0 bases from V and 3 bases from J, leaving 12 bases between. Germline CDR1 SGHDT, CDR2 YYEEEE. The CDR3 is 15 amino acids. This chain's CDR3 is CASSLVGGTDTEAFF. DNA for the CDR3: TGTGCCAGCAGCTTGGTGGGGGGGACCGACACTGAAGCTTTCTTT.

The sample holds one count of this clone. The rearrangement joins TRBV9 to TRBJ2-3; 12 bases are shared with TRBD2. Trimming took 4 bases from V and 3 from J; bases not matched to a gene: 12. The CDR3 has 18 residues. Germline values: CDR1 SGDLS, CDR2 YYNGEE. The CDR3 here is CASSPRPQTSGSTDTQYF. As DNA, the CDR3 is TGTGCCAGCAGCCCTAGACCCCAGACTAGCGGGAGTACAGATACGCAGTATTTT.

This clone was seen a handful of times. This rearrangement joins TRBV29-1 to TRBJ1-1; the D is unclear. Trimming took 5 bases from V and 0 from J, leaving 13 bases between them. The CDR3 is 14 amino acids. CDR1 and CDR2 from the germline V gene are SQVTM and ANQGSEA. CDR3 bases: TGCAGCGTTTCGGAGAAGCCCATGAACACTGAAGCTTTCTTT. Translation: CSVSEKPMNTEAFF.

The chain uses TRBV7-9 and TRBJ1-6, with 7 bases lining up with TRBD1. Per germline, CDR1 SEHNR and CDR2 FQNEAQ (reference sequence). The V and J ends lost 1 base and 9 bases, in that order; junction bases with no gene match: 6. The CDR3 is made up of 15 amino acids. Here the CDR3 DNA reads TGTGCCAGCAGCTTAGGAGACAGGGATGGTTCACCCCTCCACTTT. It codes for CASSLGDRDGSPLHF. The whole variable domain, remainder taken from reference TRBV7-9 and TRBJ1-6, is DTGVSQNPRHKITKRGQNVTFRCDPISEHNRLYWYRQTLGQGPEFLTYFQNEAQLEKSRLLSDRFSAERPKGSFSTLEIQRTEQGDSAMYLCASSLGDRDGSPLHFGNGTRLTVT.

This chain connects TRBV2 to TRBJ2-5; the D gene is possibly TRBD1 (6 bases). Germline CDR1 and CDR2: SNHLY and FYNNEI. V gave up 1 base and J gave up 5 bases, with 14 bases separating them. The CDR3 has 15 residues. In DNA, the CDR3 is TGTGCCAGCAGTGAAGGGGCGGCAGGGGAGGAGACCCAGTACTTC. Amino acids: CASSEGAAGEETQYF.

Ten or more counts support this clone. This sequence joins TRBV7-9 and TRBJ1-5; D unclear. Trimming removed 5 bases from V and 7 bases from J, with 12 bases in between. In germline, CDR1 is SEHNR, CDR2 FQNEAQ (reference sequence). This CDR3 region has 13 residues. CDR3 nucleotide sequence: TGTGCCAGCAGCCGCGAGGGCGGGCAGCCCCAGCATTTT. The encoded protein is CASSREGGQPQHF.

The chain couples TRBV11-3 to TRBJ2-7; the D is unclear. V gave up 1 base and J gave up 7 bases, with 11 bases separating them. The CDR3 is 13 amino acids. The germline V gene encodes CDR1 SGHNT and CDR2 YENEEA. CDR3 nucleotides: TGTGCCAGCAGCTTAGGTAGCCGGCAAGAGCAGTACTTC. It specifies CASSLGSRQEQYF.

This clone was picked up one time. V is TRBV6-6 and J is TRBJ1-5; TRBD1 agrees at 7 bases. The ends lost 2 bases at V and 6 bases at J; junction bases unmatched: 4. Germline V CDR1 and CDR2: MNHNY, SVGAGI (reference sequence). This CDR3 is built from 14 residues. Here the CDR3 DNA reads TGTGCCAGCAGTTACAGGGGGCAGGGTCAGCCCCAGCATTTT. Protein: CASSYRGQGQPQHF.

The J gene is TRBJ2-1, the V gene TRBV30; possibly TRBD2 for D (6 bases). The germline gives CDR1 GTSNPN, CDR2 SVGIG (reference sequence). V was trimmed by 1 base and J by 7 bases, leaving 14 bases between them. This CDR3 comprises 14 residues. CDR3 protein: CAWSGGEFGNEQFF. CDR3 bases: TGTGCCTGGAGTGGGGGGGAGTTCGGGAATGAGCAGTTCTTC.

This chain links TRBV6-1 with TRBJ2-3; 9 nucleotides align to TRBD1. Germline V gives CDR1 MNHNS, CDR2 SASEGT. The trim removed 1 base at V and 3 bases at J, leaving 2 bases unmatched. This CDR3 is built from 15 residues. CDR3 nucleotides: TGTGCCAGCAGTGAAGACAGGGGGCGAACAGATACGCAGTATTTT. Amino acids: CASSEDRGRTDTQYF.